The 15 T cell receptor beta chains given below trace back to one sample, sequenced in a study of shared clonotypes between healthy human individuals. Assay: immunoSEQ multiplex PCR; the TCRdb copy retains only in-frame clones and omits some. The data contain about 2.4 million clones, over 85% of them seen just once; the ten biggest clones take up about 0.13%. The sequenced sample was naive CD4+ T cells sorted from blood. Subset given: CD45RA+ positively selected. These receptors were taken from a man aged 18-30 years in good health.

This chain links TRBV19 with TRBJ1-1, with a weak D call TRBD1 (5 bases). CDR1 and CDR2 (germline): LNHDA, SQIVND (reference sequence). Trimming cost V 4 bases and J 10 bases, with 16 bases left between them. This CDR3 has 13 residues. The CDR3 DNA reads TGTGCCAGTAGTAGCATTGGGGGAGTAGGAGCTTTCTTT. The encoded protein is CASSSIGGVGAFF.

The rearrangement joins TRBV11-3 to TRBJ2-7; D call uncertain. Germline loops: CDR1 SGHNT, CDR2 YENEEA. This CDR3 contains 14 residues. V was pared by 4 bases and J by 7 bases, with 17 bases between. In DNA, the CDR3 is TGTGCCAGCAGCTCCCAAATGAAAGTTTGTGAGCAGTACTTC. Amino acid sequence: CASSSQMKVCEQYF.

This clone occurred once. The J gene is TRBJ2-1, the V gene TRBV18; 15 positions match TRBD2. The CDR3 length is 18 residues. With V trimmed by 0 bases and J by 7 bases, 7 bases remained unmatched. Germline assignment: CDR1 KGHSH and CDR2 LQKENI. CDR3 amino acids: CASSPPGLAGGLGNEQFF. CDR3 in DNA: TGTGCCAGCTCACCACCAGGACTAGCGGGGGGGCTAGGGAATGAGCAGTTCTTC.

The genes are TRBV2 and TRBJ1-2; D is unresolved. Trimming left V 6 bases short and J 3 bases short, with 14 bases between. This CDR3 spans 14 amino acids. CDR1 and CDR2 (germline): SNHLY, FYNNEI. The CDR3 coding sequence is TGTGCCAGCAGGGACCCCATACCGGACTATGGCTACACCTTC. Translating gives CASRDPIPDYGYTF.

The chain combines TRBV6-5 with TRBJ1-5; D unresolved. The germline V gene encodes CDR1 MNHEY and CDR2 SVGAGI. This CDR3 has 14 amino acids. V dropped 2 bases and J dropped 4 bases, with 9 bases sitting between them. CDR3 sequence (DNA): TGTGCCAGCAGTTACGATGGGAGGAATCAGCCCCAGCATTTT. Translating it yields CASSYDGRNQPQHF.

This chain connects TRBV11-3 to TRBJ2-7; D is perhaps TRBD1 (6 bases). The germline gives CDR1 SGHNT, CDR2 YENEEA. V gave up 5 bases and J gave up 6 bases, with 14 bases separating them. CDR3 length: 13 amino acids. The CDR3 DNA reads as TGTGCCAGCAGCCTCTCCGTACAGGGCGAGCAGTACTTC. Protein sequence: CASSLSVQGEQYF.

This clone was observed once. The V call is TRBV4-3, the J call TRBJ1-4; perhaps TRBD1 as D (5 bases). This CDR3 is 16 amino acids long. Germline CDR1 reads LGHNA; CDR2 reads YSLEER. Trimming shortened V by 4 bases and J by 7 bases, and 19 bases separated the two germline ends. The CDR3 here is CASSLRRGKMGEKLFF. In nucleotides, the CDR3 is TGCGCCAGCAGCCTCCGGAGGGGAAAAATGGGTGAAAAACTGTTTTTT.

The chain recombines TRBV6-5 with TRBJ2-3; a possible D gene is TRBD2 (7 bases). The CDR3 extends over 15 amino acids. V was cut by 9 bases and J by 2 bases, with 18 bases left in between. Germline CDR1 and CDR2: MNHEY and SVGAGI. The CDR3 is CASSRAGAITDTQYF. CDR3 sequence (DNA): TGTGCCAGTTCCCGGGCGGGGGCTATCACAGATACGCAGTATTTT.

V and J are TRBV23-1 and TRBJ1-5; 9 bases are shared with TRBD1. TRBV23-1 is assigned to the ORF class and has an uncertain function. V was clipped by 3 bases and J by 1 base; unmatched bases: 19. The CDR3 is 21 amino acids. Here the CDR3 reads CASSHRLRTGDLEWSNQPQHF. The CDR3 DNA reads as TGCGCCAGCAGTCACCGTTTAAGGACAGGGGACTTAGAGTGGAGCAATCAGCCCCAGCATTTT.

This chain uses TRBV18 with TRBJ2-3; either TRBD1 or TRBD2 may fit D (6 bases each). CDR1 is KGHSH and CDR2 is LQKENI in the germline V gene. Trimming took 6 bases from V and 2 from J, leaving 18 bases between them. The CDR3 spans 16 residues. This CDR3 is CASSALGGSATDTQYF. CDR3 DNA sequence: TGTGCCAGCTCTGCCTTAGGGGGGTCTGCCACAGATACGCAGTATTTT.

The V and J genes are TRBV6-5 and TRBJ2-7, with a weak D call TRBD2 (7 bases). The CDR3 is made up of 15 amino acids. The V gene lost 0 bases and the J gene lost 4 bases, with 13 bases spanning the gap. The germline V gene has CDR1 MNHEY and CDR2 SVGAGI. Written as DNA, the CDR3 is TGTGCCAGCAGTTACTCGAGGGGGGGCGAGTACGAGCAGTACTTC. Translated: CASSYSRGGEYEQYF.

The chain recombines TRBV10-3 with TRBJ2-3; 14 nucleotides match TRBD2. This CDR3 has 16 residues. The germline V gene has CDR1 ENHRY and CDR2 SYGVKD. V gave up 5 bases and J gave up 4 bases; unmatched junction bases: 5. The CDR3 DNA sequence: TGTGCCATCAGTCCGGGACTAGCGGGGGTTTCAGATACGCAGTATTTT. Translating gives CAISPGLAGVSDTQYF.

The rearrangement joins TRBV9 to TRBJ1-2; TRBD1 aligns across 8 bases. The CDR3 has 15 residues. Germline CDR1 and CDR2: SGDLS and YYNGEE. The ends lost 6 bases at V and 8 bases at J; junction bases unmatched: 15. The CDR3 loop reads CASMLDREVVGGYTF. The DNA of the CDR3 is TGTGCCAGCATGCTGGACAGGGAGGTAGTAGGAGGCTACACCTTC.

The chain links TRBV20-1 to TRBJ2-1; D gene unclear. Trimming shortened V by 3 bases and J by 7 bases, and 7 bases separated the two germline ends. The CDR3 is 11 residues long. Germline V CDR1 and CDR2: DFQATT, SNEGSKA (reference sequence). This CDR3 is CSASRVNEQFF. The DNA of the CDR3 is TGCAGTGCTAGTCGGGTTAATGAGCAGTTCTTC.

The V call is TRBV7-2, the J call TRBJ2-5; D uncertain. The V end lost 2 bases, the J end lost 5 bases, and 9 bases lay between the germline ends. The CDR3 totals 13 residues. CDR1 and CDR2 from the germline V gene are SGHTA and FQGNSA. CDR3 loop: CASSLSVLETQYF. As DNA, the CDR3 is TGTGCCAGCAGCTTAAGCGTCTTGGAGACCCAGTACTTC. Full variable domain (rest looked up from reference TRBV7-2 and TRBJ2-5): GAGVSQSPSNKVTEKGKDVELRCDPISGHTALYWYRQSLGQGLEFLIYFQGNSAPDKSGLPSDRFSAERTGGSVSTLTIQRTQQEDSAVYLCASSLSVLETQYFGPGTRLLVL.